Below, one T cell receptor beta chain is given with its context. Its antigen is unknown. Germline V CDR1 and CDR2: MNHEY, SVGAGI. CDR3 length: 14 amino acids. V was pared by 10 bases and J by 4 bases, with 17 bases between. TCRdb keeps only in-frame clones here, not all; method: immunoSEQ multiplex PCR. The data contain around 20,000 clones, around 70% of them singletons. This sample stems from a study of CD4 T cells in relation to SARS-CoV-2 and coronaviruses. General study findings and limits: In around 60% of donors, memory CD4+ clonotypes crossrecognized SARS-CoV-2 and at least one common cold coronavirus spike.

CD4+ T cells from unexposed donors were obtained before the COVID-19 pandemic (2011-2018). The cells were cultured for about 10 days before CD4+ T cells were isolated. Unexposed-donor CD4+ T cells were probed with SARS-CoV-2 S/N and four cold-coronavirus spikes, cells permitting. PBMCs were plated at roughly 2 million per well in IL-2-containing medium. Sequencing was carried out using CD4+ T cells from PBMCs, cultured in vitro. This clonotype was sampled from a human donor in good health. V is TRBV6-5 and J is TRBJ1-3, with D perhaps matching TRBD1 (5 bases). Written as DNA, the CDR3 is TGTGCCACCGTTGACAGTATAGCCGGAAACACCATATATTTT. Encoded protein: CATVDSIAGNTIYF.